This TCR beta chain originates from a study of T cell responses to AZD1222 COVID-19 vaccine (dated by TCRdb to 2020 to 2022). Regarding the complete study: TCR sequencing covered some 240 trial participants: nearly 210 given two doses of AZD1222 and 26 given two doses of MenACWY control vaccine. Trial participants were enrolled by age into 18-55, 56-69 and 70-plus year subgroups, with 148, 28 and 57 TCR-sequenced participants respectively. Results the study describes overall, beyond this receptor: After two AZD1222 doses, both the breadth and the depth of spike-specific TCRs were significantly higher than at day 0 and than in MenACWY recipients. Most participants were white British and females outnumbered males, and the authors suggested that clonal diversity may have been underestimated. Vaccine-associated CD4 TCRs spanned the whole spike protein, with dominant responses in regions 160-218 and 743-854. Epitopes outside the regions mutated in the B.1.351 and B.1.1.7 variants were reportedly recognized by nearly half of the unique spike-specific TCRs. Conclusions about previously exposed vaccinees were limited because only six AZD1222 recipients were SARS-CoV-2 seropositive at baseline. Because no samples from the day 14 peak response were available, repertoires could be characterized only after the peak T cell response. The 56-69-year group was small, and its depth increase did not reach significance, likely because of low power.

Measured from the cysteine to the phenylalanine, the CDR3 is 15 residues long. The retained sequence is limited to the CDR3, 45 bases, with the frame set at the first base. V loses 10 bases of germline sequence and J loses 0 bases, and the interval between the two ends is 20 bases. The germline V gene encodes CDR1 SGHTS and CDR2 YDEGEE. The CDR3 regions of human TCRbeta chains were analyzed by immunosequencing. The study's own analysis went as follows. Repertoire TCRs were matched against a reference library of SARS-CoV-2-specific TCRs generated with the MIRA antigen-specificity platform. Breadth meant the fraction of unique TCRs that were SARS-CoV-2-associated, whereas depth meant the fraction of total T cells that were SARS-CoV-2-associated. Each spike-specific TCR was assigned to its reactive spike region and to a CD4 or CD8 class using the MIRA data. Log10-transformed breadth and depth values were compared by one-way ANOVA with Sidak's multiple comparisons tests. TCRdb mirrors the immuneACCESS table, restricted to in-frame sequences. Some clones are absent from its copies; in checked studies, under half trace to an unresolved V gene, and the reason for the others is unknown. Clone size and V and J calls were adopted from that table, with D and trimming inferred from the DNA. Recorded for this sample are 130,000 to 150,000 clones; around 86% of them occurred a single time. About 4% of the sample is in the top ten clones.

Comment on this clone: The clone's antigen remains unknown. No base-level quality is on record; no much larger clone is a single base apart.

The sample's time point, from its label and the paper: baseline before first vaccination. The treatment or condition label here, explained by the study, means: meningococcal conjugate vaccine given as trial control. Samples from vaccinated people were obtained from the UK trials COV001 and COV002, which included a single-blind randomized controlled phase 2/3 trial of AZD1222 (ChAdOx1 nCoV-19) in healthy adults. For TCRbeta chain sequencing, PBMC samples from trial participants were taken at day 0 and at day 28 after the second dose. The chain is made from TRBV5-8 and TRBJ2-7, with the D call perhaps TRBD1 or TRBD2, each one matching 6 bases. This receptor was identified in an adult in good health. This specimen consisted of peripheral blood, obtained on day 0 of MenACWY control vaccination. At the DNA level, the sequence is TGTGCCGGCCGGGGGCCGAGGGGATCCTCCTACGAGCAGTACTTC. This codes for CAGRGPRGSSYEQYF.